This is a list of T cell receptor beta chains from one sample in a study of response to subunit inactivated influenza vaccine. MiXCR, run by TCRdb on the RT-PCR reads, gives a single entry per CDR3 protein. This sample yields some 640,000 distinct CDR3 sequences, of which approximately 15% are seen a single time; 6.5% to 8.5% belongs to the top ten. This material consisted of PBMCs from blood, taken approximately 15 days before vaccination. The receptors derive from a man aged 45-65 years who received an inactivated influenza vaccine. The CDR3 runs from the conserved cysteine through the conserved F or W. D genes are given only for firm matches. Some rows have no size entry. The others give once, few or many, or a class for an expanded clone.

CDR3 length	V gene	D gene	clone size	J gene	CDR3 protein	CDR3 DNA
14	TRBV10-2	-	-	TRBJ2-2	CASSDNRDTGELFF	TGCGCCAGCAGTGATAACAGGGACACCGGGGAGCTGTTTTTT
14	TRBV12-3/TRBV12-4	-	few	TRBJ2-2	CASSSQTLAGELFF	TGTGCCAGCAGTTCCCAAACTCTCGCCGGGGAGCTGTTTTTT
18	TRBV5-1	-	-	TRBJ2-1	CASSLLNGAGRGDNEQFF	TGCGCCAGCAGCCTCCTTAACGGGGCGGGGCGTGGGGACAATGAGCAGTTCTTC
15	TRBV6-2/TRBV6-3	TRBD2	-	TRBJ2-1	CARVPTSGHYNEQFF	TGTGCCAGGGTACCGACTAGCGGACACTACAATGAGCAGTTCTTC
14	TRBV5-1	TRBD2	few	TRBJ2-1	CASSPAGVYNEQFF	TGCGCCAGCAGCCCCGCGGGGGTCTACAATGAGCAGTTCTTC
20	TRBV4-3	-	-	TRBJ1-1	CASSQGADLGAGAKNTEAFF	TGCGCCAGCAGCCAAGGCGCCGACTTGGGGGCAGGCGCTAAGAACACTGAAGCTTTCTTT
12	TRBV29-1	TRBD1	-	TRBJ1-2	CSVGQGRGGYTF	TGCAGCGTTGGACAGGGGCGCGGAGGCTACACCTTC
13	TRBV9	-	few	TRBJ2-5	CASSADLEETQYF	TGTGCCAGCAGCGCCGACCTGGAAGAGACCCAGTACTTC
14	TRBV7-8	TRBD2	-	TRBJ2-3	CATALAGVGGTQYF	TGTGCCACCGCCCTGGCGGGAGTGGGGGGTACGCAGTATTTT
16	TRBV5-1	-	few	TRBJ1-1	CASSPKPTEVNTEAFF	TGCGCCAGCAGCCCGAAACCGACAGAGGTGAACACTGAAGCTTTCTTT
15	TRBV7-2	-	few	TRBJ2-5	CASSFQFGSGETQYF	TGTGCCAGCTCCTTTCAGTTTGGGAGCGGGGAGACCCAGTACTTC
16	TRBV12-3/TRBV12-4	TRBD1	few	TRBJ1-5	CASSGTGTFSNQPQHF	TGTGCCAGCTCCGGGACAGGGACTTTTAGCAATCAGCCCCAGCATTTT
17	TRBV12-3/TRBV12-4	TRBD2	-	TRBJ2-7	CASSLLPPGGTSYEQYF	TGTGCCAGCAGTTTATTACCCCCCGGGGGGACCTCCTACGAGCAGTACTTC
14	TRBV5-4	-	-	TRBJ2-5	CASRESGYQETQYF	TGTGCCAGCAGGGAGTCGGGGTACCAAGAGACCCAGTACTTC
11	TRBV29-1	-	-	TRBJ1-2	CSSGEGDGYTF	TGCAGCTCGGGGGAGGGTGACGGCTACACCTTC
14	TRBV12-3/TRBV12-4	-	few	TRBJ2-6	CATQRSSGANVLTF	TGTGCCACGCAACGGAGCTCTGGGGCCAACGTCCTGACTTTC
14	TRBV20-1	TRBD1	-	TRBJ2-1	CSAVRQGAWNEQFF	TGCAGTGCAGTAAGACAGGGGGCTTGGAATGAGCAGTTCTTC
14	TRBV2	-	-	TRBJ2-7	CASRGLYSGYEQYF	TGTGCCAGCAGGGGTTTATACTCGGGCTACGAGCAGTACTTC
12	TRBV29-1	-	-	TRBJ2-5	CSVEIGRETQYF	TGCAGCGTTGAAATCGGCCGGGAGACCCAGTACTTC
16	TRBV30	-	-	TRBJ2-3	CAWRSKQGQATDTQYF	TGTGCCTGGAGAAGCAAACAGGGACAAGCCACAGATACGCAGTATTTT
13	TRBV12-3/TRBV12-4	TRBD2	-	TRBJ2-1	CASSLSGGSEQFF	TGTGCCAGCAGTCTATCCGGGGGGTCTGAGCAGTTCTTC
13	TRBV11-2	-	-	TRBJ1-2	CASSLVFRRGYTF	TGTGCCAGCAGCTTAGTGTTCCGGCGGGGCTACACCTTC
13	TRBV3-1	-	few	TRBJ1-6	CASSRAGNSPLHF	TGTGCCAGCAGCCGAGCAGGGAATTCACCCCTCCACTTT
11	TRBV6-2/TRBV6-3	-	many	TRBJ1-2	CASSEGSGYTF	TGTGCCAGCAGCGAAGGGTCTGGCTACACCTTC
14	TRBV20-1	TRBD2	-	TRBJ2-1	CSAGTSGAYNEQFF	TGCAGTGCTGGAACTAGCGGGGCTTACAATGAGCAGTTCTTC
13	TRBV13	TRBD1	many	TRBJ2-2	CASRSRGPGELFF	TGTGCCAGCAGATCCAGGGGGCCCGGGGAGCTGTTTTTT
14	TRBV7-8	TRBD2	few	TRBJ2-1	CASSLEAGGDEQFF	TGTGCCAGCAGCTTAGAGGCGGGGGGGGATGAGCAGTTCTTC
18	TRBV6-2/TRBV6-3	TRBD1	few	TRBJ2-5	CASSYTLRRDRGQETQYF	TGTGCCAGCAGTTATACCTTACGTCGGGACAGGGGCCAAGAGACCCAGTACTTC
13	TRBV20-1	-	-	TRBJ1-1	CSASRRSATEAFF	TGCAGTGCTAGTCGCCGGAGCGCCACTGAAGCTTTCTTT